The 8 T cell receptor beta chains reported below all come from one sample, sequenced in a study of identical twins. TCRdb analysed the 5' RACE reads with MiXCR anew, one entry per CDR3 protein. The table shows under 900,000 distinct CDR3 sequences, with 15% to 20% occurring only once. The same data also went into a second study, on T cells expressing NK-cell markers.

Sequenced sample: PBMCs. The receptors derive from a woman aged 18-29 years in good health.

The CDR3 DNA follows: TGTGCCAGCAGTTACCTGGGACTTTCCTACGAGCAGTACTTC. Translating it yields CASSYLGLSYEQYF. This chain connects TRBV6-2 or TRBV6-3 to TRBJ2-7; perhaps TRBD2 as D (6 bases). V lost 2 bases to trimming and J lost 1 base, with 9 bases between them. Germline V gene data show CDR1 as MNHEY and CDR2 as SVGEGT. The CDR3 is made up of 14 amino acids.

The gene calls are TRBV7-8 and TRBJ2-7, with TRBD1 as a possible D gene (8 bases). CDR1 is SGHVS, CDR2 FQNEAQ, per germline. V shed 6 bases and J shed 3 bases, with 15 bases lying between them. The CDR3 covers 14 residues. Written as DNA, the CDR3 is TGTGCCAGCAGAGCCACAGGGGGGGGCTACGAGCAGTACTTC. Protein product: CASRATGGGYEQYF. Full variable domain (rest looked up from reference TRBV7-8 and TRBJ2-7): GAGVSQSPRYKVAKRGQDVALRCDPISGHVSLFWYQQALGQGPEFLTYFQNEAQLDKSGLPSDRFFAERPEGSVSTLKIQRTQQEDSAVYLCASRATGGGYEQYFGPGTRLTVT.

This sequence joins TRBV7-2 and TRBJ1-6; unclear D gene. Trimming removed 1 base at V and 5 bases at J, with 6 bases between. CDR1 SGHTA and CDR2 FQGNSA come from the germline V gene. This CDR3 region has 14 residues. The CDR3 loop reads CASSLEPHNSPLHF. CDR3 nucleotide sequence: TGTGCCAGCAGCTTAGAGCCCCATAATTCACCCCTCCACTTT.

The genes are TRBV9 and TRBJ2-1; 8 bases line up with TRBD2. The CDR3 spans 15 residues. Germline V gene data show CDR1 as SGDLS and CDR2 as YYNGEE. Germline trimming cut 3 bases from V and 9 bases from J; bases unmatched to any gene: 11. In DNA form, the CDR3 reads TGTGCCAGCAGCGAACTAGCGGTGCCGTACGGTGAGCAGTTCTTC. Translation: CASSELAVPYGEQFF.

This clonotype was seen many times. The rearrangement links TRBV6-2 or TRBV6-3 to TRBJ2-1; tentative D call: TRBD2 (5 bases). The CDR3 contains 11 residues. Germline-derived CDR1 and CDR2 are MNHEY and SVGEGT. V lost 5 bases, J lost 9 bases, and 8 bases lay in between. CDR3 loop: CASSLAVEQFF. The CDR3 DNA sequence: TGTGCCAGCAGTCTAGCTGTTGAGCAGTTCTTC.

This CDR3 is CASSFTGVGTDTQYF. The CDR3 DNA follows: TGTGCCAGCAGCTTTACGGGCGTGGGGACAGATACGCAGTATTTT. The V and J genes are TRBV7-9 and TRBJ2-3; D not resolved. Looked up from germline, CDR1 is SEHNR and CDR2 is FQNEAQ (reference sequence). This CDR3 spans 15 amino acids. V shed 3 bases and J shed 3 bases, with 13 bases lying between them.

This clonotype was seen a handful of times. The chain couples TRBV20-1 to TRBJ2-5, with TRBD2 matching over 11 bases. The V and J ends lost 6 bases and 9 bases, in that order; junction bases with no gene match: 9. The CDR3 covers 13 residues. Germline lookup yields CDR1 DFQATT and CDR2 SNEGSKA (reference sequence). The chain's CDR3 is CSAVGGSGRAQYF. For the CDR3, the DNA is TGCAGTGCCGTTGGGGGTAGCGGGAGGGCCCAGTACTTC.

The CDR3 sequence: CAPGRRGGNEQFF. The CDR3 nucleotides read TGTGCCCCAGGGAGGCGGGGTGGCAATGAGCAGTTCTTC. The rearrangement uses TRBV7-9 and TRBJ2-1, with D perhaps matching TRBD2 (6 bases). V lost 11 bases and J lost 6, with 17 bases in between. The germline V gene encodes CDR1 SEHNR and CDR2 FQNEAQ (reference sequence). This CDR3 has 13 residues.